Listed here is a single TCR beta chain. TCRdb keeps only in-frame clones here, not all; method: immunoSEQ multiplex PCR. The table shows fewer than 300,000 clones, with 85% occurring only once. This CDR3 has 13 residues. Germline CDR1 is MNHNS and CDR2 is SASEGT. V trimming: 4 bases; J trimming: 6 bases; junction bases outside the gene matches: 4. The sample originates from a study of blood T cell repertoires in COVID-19. Study summary: Material from acute and convalescent COVID-19 was sourced from the United States, Italy and Spain. T cells, B-cell-depleted T cells, or PBMCs supplied cDNA or gDNA.

This sequence was found in a woman aged 45-59 years who had recovered from COVID-19. Sequenced input: PBMCs or T cells enriched from blood (not recorded which). This chain links TRBV6-1 with TRBJ1-1, with 8 bases fitting TRBD1. This chain's CDR3 is CASSGQGLAEAFF. CDR3 nucleotide sequence: TGTGCCAGCAGTGGACAGGGGCTGGCTGAAGCTTTCTTT.